This T cell receptor (beta chain) stems from a study of CD8 T cells in ankylosing spondylitis. On this clonotype itself: The antigen is not known.

General study points: Disease-linked clones were reportedly significantly enriched in matched ankylosing spondylitis synovial fluid. Disease-linked clones bore a CD8+ phenotype, appearing relatively rarely in peripheral blood. Characteristic of ankylosing spondylitis blood, it appeared, was a TCR beta motif comprising several highly homologous variants. Before this, some motif variants had been reported in reactive arthritis synovial fluid and blood.

V shed 0 bases, J shed 6 bases, and the junction held 8 bases outside the gene matches. The CDR3 is 16 amino acids. Germline V gene data show CDR1 as SGDLS and CDR2 as YYNGEE. Construction of TCR beta libraries was performed using quantitative 5'-RACE with molecular barcodes. Each CDR3 protein gets one entry after TCRdb re-called the 5' RACE reads with MiXCR. The sample lists some 840,000 distinct CDR3 sequences, around 11% occurring once. V and J are TRBV9 and TRBJ2-3, with 9 bases matching TRBD1. The receptor was isolated from a male donor with ankylosing spondylitis. The specimen was blood, either unsorted or a sorted T cell fraction (not recorded which). For the CDR3, the DNA is TGTGCCAGCAGCGTAGCTAGCGGACAGGGGACCGATACGCAGTATTTT. Amino acid sequence: CASSVASGQGTDTQYF.